This TCR beta chain was captured in a study of OX40 agonist ivuxolimab in advanced cancers. The repertoire was sequenced with immunoSEQ multiplex PCR; TCRdb's copy has only in-frame clones and lacks some. The sample has about 46,000 clones, roughly 87% seen once. The source of this sequence is an adult with an advanced solid tumor such as melanoma, head and neck, liver or kidney cancer. The sample consisted of CD4+ or CD8+ T cells sorted from blood, taken in a trial of the OX40 agonist ivuxolimab.

CDR3 sequence (DNA): TGCAGCGTTGAACCAGGGTCCTACAATGAGCAGTTCTTC. Translated: CSVEPGSYNEQFF. The chain recombines TRBV29-1 with TRBJ2-1; the D gene is possibly TRBD1 (5 bases). Deletions cut 2 bases from V and 1 base from J, with 6 bases between. This CDR3 region has 13 residues. Looked up from germline, CDR1 is SQVTM and CDR2 is ANQGSEA.